This TCR beta chain originates from a study of shared clonotypes between healthy human individuals. Comments on this clone: Its cognate antigen is unknown.

In replicate PCRs of sorted subsets, approximately 210 ng DNA, about 30,000 T cell genomes, was used. Sequenced by immunoSEQ multiplex PCR; TCRdb stores in-frame clones only, minus some. The sample carries some 2,000,000 clones, around 95% recorded once. The study, taken as a whole, reports: Shared clonotypes: 4.5% to 5% naive CD4, about 3.5% naive CD8, about 2.2% memory CD4, about 0.41% memory CD8.

CDR3 size: 16 residues. CDR1 and CDR2 (germline): SGHRS, YFSETQ. V lost 0 bases, J lost 2 bases, and 14 bases lay in between. This clonotype originated in a man aged 18 to 30 in good health. This rearrangement joins TRBV5-1 to TRBJ2-5, with D tentatively TRBD1 (5 bases). The sequencing sample was made of naive CD4+ T cells sorted from blood. This sample's subset: CD45RA+ positively selected. In nucleotides, the CDR3 is TGCGCCAGCAGCTTGGTCCATTTGGGGCCTCAAGAGACCCAGTACTTC. Residues: CASSLVHLGPQETQYF.